This TCR beta chain was sequenced during a study of response to subunit inactivated influenza vaccine. This clonotype is a singleton in its sample. Antigen specificity is unknown. TCRdb analysed the RT-PCR reads with MiXCR anew, one entry per CDR3 protein. The sample has 450,000 to 600,000 distinct CDR3 sequences; approximately 7.8% are singletons. The CDR3 consists of 14 residues. CDR1 MRHNA and CDR2 SNTAGT come from the germline V gene. V lost 6 bases to trimming and J lost 4 bases; unmatched junction nucleotides: 4. General study findings and limits: Authors proposed each seasonal influenza vaccination draws in few new T cells.

This chain connects TRBV6-4 to TRBJ2-1, with 9 bases aligning to TRBD2. The sequenced sample was PBMCs from blood, obtained less than 30 months after vaccination. The source is a man aged 45 to 70 who received an inactivated influenza vaccine. The CDR3 here is CASRPSGGYNEQFF. Written as DNA, the CDR3 is TGTGCCAGCAGACCGAGCGGGGGGTACAATGAGCAGTTCTTC.